These T cell receptor beta chains were read from a single sample in a study of CD8 T cells in ankylosing spondylitis. TCRdb independently ran MiXCR on the 5' RACE reads; one entry per CDR3 protein. The sample holds 700,000 to 1,000,000 distinct CDR3 sequences, 10% to 15% seen once. Sequencing was performed on blood, either unsorted or a sorted T cell fraction (not recorded which). The source of these receptors is a male donor with ankylosing spondylitis. CDR3s include the opening cysteine and the closing phenylalanine or tryptophan. Each record gives: J gene, V gene, clone size, D gene, CDR3 DNA, CDR3 protein. A D gene is named only where the DNA matches it firmly. Not every row has a clone size; where given, it reads once, few, many or a size class.

J gene: TRBJ2-5; V gene: TRBV20-1; clone size: many; D gene: .; CDR3 DNA: TGCAGTGCTAGTTCGAGCGCGGAGACCCAGTACTTC; CDR3 protein: CSASSSAETQYF
J gene: TRBJ2-5; V gene: TRBV20-1; clone size: .; D gene: TRBD2; CDR3 DNA: TGCAGTGCTAGAGTCTGGCGGGGGGAAGAGACCCAGTACTTC; CDR3 protein: CSARVWRGEETQYF
J gene: TRBJ2-7; V gene: TRBV6-1; clone size: few; D gene: .; CDR3 DNA: TGTGCCAGCAGTGAAGCCGGCTCAGTAGGCGAGCAGTACTTC; CDR3 protein: CASSEAGSVGEQYF
J gene: TRBJ1-5; V gene: TRBV4-3; clone size: .; D gene: .; CDR3 DNA: TGCGCCAGCAGCCAAGATGTTGGCAGGGCTTATCAGCCCCAGCATTTT; CDR3 protein: CASSQDVGRAYQPQHF
J gene: TRBJ2-7; V gene: TRBV20-1; clone size: many; D gene: .; CDR3 DNA: TGCAGTGCCCAGGGGAATACCTACGAGCAGTACTTC; CDR3 protein: CSAQGNTYEQYF
J gene: TRBJ1-1; V gene: TRBV12-3/TRBV12-4; clone size: many; D gene: .; CDR3 DNA: TGTGCCAGCAGTGTTACAAGAGAGAACACTGAAGCTTTCTTT; CDR3 protein: CASSVTRENTEAFF
J gene: TRBJ1-2; V gene: TRBV12-3/TRBV12-4; clone size: many; D gene: .; CDR3 DNA: TGTGCCAGCAGTACCCAGGGTTGGGGCTATGGCTACACCTTC; CDR3 protein: CASSTQGWGYGYTF
J gene: TRBJ1-1; V gene: TRBV10-3; clone size: few; D gene: .; CDR3 DNA: TGTGCCATCAGTGGGACGGGACAGAACACTGAAGCTTTCTTT; CDR3 protein: CAISGTGQNTEAFF
J gene: TRBJ2-3; V gene: TRBV5-1; clone size: .; D gene: .; CDR3 DNA: TGCGCCAGCAGCGCCTCCGGGACTTTAACAGATACGCAGTATTTT; CDR3 protein: CASSASGTLTDTQYF
J gene: TRBJ2-7; V gene: TRBV7-2; clone size: many; D gene: .; CDR3 DNA: TGTGCCAGCAGCTTATACTACCTGGGCGAGCAGTACTTC; CDR3 protein: CASSLYYLGEQYF
J gene: TRBJ2-2; V gene: TRBV20-1; clone size: few; D gene: .; CDR3 DNA: TGCAGTGCTGGTTGGGACGGGAACACCGGGGAGCTGTTTTTT; CDR3 protein: CSAGWDGNTGELFF
J gene: TRBJ1-3; V gene: TRBV6-5; clone size: few; D gene: .; CDR3 DNA: TGTGCCAGCAGTTTAGGACGCAGCTCTGGAAACACCATATATTTT; CDR3 protein: CASSLGRSSGNTIYF
J gene: TRBJ1-6; V gene: TRBV20-1; clone size: .; D gene: .; CDR3 DNA: TGCAGTGCTAGAGTTTCTGTCTCAGGGAGGGCCCTCCACTTT; CDR3 protein: CSARVSVSGRALHF
J gene: TRBJ2-5; V gene: TRBV20-1; clone size: few; D gene: .; CDR3 DNA: TGCAGTGCTACCAACTGGGAAAGCGGGACCCAGTACTTC; CDR3 protein: CSATNWESGTQYF
J gene: TRBJ1-1; V gene: TRBV19; clone size: .; D gene: .; CDR3 DNA: TGTGCCAGTAGTACGGCGGCGGACACTGAAGCTTTCTTT; CDR3 protein: CASSTAADTEAFF
J gene: TRBJ1-1; V gene: TRBV5-1; clone size: .; D gene: .; CDR3 DNA: TGCGCCAGCAGCAGACGGGGGCTGGACACTGAAGCTTTCTTT; CDR3 protein: CASSRRGLDTEAFF
J gene: TRBJ2-1; V gene: TRBV19; clone size: .; D gene: .; CDR3 DNA: TGTGCCAGTAGTATGTACCCCCGACAGCCACAGTTCTTC; CDR3 protein: CASSMYPRQPQFF
J gene: TRBJ2-3; V gene: TRBV7-2; clone size: .; D gene: TRBD2; CDR3 DNA: TGTGCCAGCAGCTGGACTAGCGGGAGTGGGACAGATACGCAGTATTTT; CDR3 protein: CASSWTSGSGTDTQYF
J gene: TRBJ2-4; V gene: TRBV5-1; clone size: few; D gene: .; CDR3 DNA: TGCGCCAGCAGCTTGGGGGTCCCCGAAAACATTCAGTACTTC; CDR3 protein: CASSLGVPENIQYF
J gene: TRBJ2-1; V gene: TRBV2; clone size: .; D gene: .; CDR3 DNA: TGTGCCAGCACGACTCAGGGGTCTTACTACAATGAGCAGTTCTTC; CDR3 protein: CASTTQGSYYNEQFF
J gene: TRBJ1-4; V gene: TRBV5-5; clone size: few; D gene: TRBD1; CDR3 DNA: TGTGCCAGCAGCTGGGACCGGACAGGGGATAGGAGTGAAAAACTGTTTTTT; CDR3 protein: CASSWDRTGDRSEKLFF
J gene: TRBJ2-1; V gene: TRBV18; clone size: few; D gene: .; CDR3 DNA: TGTGCCAGCTCACCACCTGAGGTGACCTACAATGAGCAGTTCTTC; CDR3 protein: CASSPPEVTYNEQFF
J gene: TRBJ2-7; V gene: TRBV20-1; clone size: .; D gene: TRBD2; CDR3 DNA: TGCAGTGCTACCAGACTAGCGGGGGGATACGAGCAGTACTTC; CDR3 protein: CSATRLAGGYEQYF
J gene: TRBJ2-2; V gene: TRBV19; clone size: .; D gene: TRBD2; CDR3 DNA: TGTGCCAGTATGGGGCGGGGGGCTAACACCGGGGAGCTGTTTTTT; CDR3 protein: CASMGRGANTGELFF
J gene: TRBJ2-7; V gene: TRBV20-1; clone size: few; D gene: .; CDR3 DNA: TGCAGTGCACGCGTGTACTACGAGCAGTACTTC; CDR3 protein: CSARVYYEQYF
J gene: TRBJ2-3; V gene: TRBV4-3; clone size: few; D gene: .; CDR3 DNA: TGCGCCAGCAGCCCCCTTGGGGGCGTTGGCACAGATACGCAGTATTTT; CDR3 protein: CASSPLGGVGTDTQYF
J gene: TRBJ2-1; V gene: TRBV4-2; clone size: many; D gene: .; CDR3 DNA: TGTGCCAGCAGCCAAGGGAGACGGAACTACAATGAGCAGTTCTTC; CDR3 protein: CASSQGRRNYNEQFF
J gene: TRBJ1-1; V gene: TRBV4-3; clone size: .; D gene: .; CDR3 DNA: TGCGCCAGCAGCCAAGGGGTTCAGGGAGTCACTGAAGCTTTCTTT; CDR3 protein: CASSQGVQGVTEAFF
J gene: TRBJ1-1; V gene: TRBV7-9; clone size: .; D gene: TRBD1; CDR3 DNA: TGTGCCGGGGGCTTTTCAGACAGGGGCTTTGAGGACACTGAAGCTTTCTTT; CDR3 protein: CAGGFSDRGFEDTEAFF
J gene: TRBJ2-2; V gene: TRBV18; clone size: .; D gene: .; CDR3 DNA: TGTGCCAGCTCACCACAGGCCCACTCGAACACCGGGGAGCTGTTTTTT; CDR3 protein: CASSPQAHSNTGELFF
J gene: TRBJ2-7; V gene: TRBV12-3/TRBV12-4; clone size: many; D gene: TRBD2; CDR3 DNA: TGTGCCAGCAGCAAGATAGCGGGAGGACACGAGCAGTACTTC; CDR3 protein: CASSKIAGGHEQYF
J gene: TRBJ2-1; V gene: TRBV29-1; clone size: .; D gene: TRBD2; CDR3 DNA: TGCAGCGTTGATCTACTAGCGGGAGGGGACAATGAGCAGTTCTTC; CDR3 protein: CSVDLLAGGDNEQFF
J gene: TRBJ2-1; V gene: TRBV20-1; clone size: few; D gene: TRBD2; CDR3 DNA: TGCAGTGCCAGCTTAGCGGGGAGCGGAGAGCAGTTCTTC; CDR3 protein: CSASLAGSGEQFF
J gene: TRBJ1-3; V gene: TRBV20-1; clone size: few; D gene: .; CDR3 DNA: TGCAGTGCCAGCGACAGAAATGGGGGGAACACCATATATTTT; CDR3 protein: CSASDRNGGNTIYF
J gene: TRBJ1-2; V gene: TRBV3-1; clone size: many; D gene: TRBD1; CDR3 DNA: TGTGCCAGCAGCGCACGACAGGGGGCGCATGGCTACACCTTC; CDR3 protein: CASSARQGAHGYTF
J gene: TRBJ1-1; V gene: TRBV5-1; clone size: many; D gene: .; CDR3 DNA: TGCGCCAGCAGCTTGGCCGGGCAGGGGAGGTCGGCCGCTTTCTTT; CDR3 protein: CASSLAGQGRSAAFF
J gene: TRBJ2-3; V gene: TRBV20-1; clone size: few; D gene: .; CDR3 DNA: TGCAGTGCTGTAGCTGTGTCCCGCACAGATACGCAGTATTTT; CDR3 protein: CSAVAVSRTDTQYF
J gene: TRBJ1-5; V gene: TRBV10-3; clone size: many; D gene: .; CDR3 DNA: TGTGCCATCAGTGAGGACGGGGCTCAGCCCCAGCATTTT; CDR3 protein: CAISEDGAQPQHF
J gene: TRBJ1-6; V gene: TRBV20-1; clone size: .; D gene: TRBD1; CDR3 DNA: TGCAGTGCTAGACCCGGACAGGAACGGCCCCTCCACTTT; CDR3 protein: CSARPGQERPLHF
J gene: TRBJ2-1; V gene: TRBV29-1; clone size: many; D gene: .; CDR3 DNA: TGCAGCGTTGAGGCGGAATCCCCCTACAATGAGCAGTTCTTC; CDR3 protein: CSVEAESPYNEQFF
J gene: TRBJ2-7; V gene: TRBV29-1; clone size: many; D gene: TRBD1; CDR3 DNA: TGCAGCGTAGGTGACAGGGGATCCTACGAGCAGTACTTC; CDR3 protein: CSVGDRGSYEQYF
J gene: TRBJ2-3; V gene: TRBV4-2; clone size: .; D gene: .; CDR3 DNA: TGTGCCAGCAGCCAAGATTACCGGAGCACAGATACGCAGTATTTT; CDR3 protein: CASSQDYRSTDTQYF
J gene: TRBJ2-3; V gene: TRBV12-3/TRBV12-4; clone size: many; D gene: .; CDR3 DNA: TGTGCCAGCACGGAACGCACAGATACGCAGTATTTT; CDR3 protein: CASTERTDTQYF
J gene: TRBJ2-2; V gene: TRBV27; clone size: few; D gene: TRBD2; CDR3 DNA: TGTGCCAGCAGGGGACTAGCGGGGGGTGACGCCGGGGAGCTGTTTTTT; CDR3 protein: CASRGLAGGDAGELFF
J gene: TRBJ2-7; V gene: TRBV12-3/TRBV12-4; clone size: few; D gene: .; CDR3 DNA: TGTGCCAGCAGTTTTTCGACCCGTCAGTACGAGCAGTACTTC; CDR3 protein: CASSFSTRQYEQYF
J gene: TRBJ1-5; V gene: TRBV15; clone size: few; D gene: .; CDR3 DNA: TGTGCCACCAGCAGAGATCCGGGGACAAATCAGCCCCAGCATTTT; CDR3 protein: CATSRDPGTNQPQHF
J gene: TRBJ1-2; V gene: TRBV7-9; clone size: few; D gene: .; CDR3 DNA: TGTGCCAGCAGCTTAAGGCAGGGGACGGGCTACACCTTC; CDR3 protein: CASSLRQGTGYTF
J gene: TRBJ2-5; V gene: TRBV18; clone size: .; D gene: .; CDR3 DNA: TGTGCCAGCTCCTCCTCGGGGGACAGAAAGACCCAGTACTTC; CDR3 protein: CASSSSGDRKTQYF
J gene: TRBJ2-1; V gene: TRBV7-2; clone size: many; D gene: .; CDR3 DNA: TGTGCCAGCAGCTCGGGACCCCGGAATGAGCAGTTCTTC; CDR3 protein: CASSSGPRNEQFF
J gene: TRBJ2-5; V gene: TRBV18; clone size: few; D gene: TRBD2; CDR3 DNA: TGTGCCAGCTCAACCACCCAGCGGGACGTGCAGACCCAGTACTTC; CDR3 protein: CASSTTQRDVQTQYF
J gene: TRBJ1-1; V gene: TRBV9; clone size: .; D gene: .; CDR3 DNA: TGTGCCAGCAGCGCTGACGGTGGTTACGCTGAAGCTTTCTTT; CDR3 protein: CASSADGGYAEAFF
J gene: TRBJ2-5; V gene: TRBV27; clone size: few; D gene: TRBD1; CDR3 DNA: TGTGCCAGCAGTTTATCCCTTTTCAGGGGGGAGACCCAGTACTTC; CDR3 protein: CASSLSLFRGETQYF
J gene: TRBJ1-1; V gene: TRBV7-2; clone size: .; D gene: TRBD1; CDR3 DNA: TGTGCCAGCAGCTTAAGGGGACAGGGGATATCGTACACTGAAGCTTTCTTT; CDR3 protein: CASSLRGQGISYTEAFF
J gene: TRBJ2-7; V gene: TRBV30; clone size: once; D gene: .; CDR3 DNA: TGTGCCTGGAATAGGTTTCTCTCGTACGAGCAGTACTTC; CDR3 protein: CAWNRFLSYEQYF
J gene: TRBJ1-2; V gene: TRBV7-8; clone size: .; D gene: .; CDR3 DNA: TGTGCCAGCAGCTCCGAGACTGCAGACCAAGCCTATGGCTACACCTTC; CDR3 protein: CASSSETADQAYGYTF
J gene: TRBJ1-4; V gene: TRBV5-1; clone size: .; D gene: .; CDR3 DNA: TGCGCCAGCAGCCGGTTGGCAGGGTCTGAAAAACTGTTTTTT; CDR3 protein: CASSRLAGSEKLFF
J gene: TRBJ2-7; V gene: TRBV7-2; clone size: .; D gene: .; CDR3 DNA: TGTGCCAGCAGCCGGGACGAGTCGTACGAGCAGTACTTC; CDR3 protein: CASSRDESYEQYF
J gene: TRBJ2-6; V gene: TRBV20-1; clone size: many; D gene: .; CDR3 DNA: TGCAGTGCTAGGGACCGCGTCTCGGGTGGGGCCAACGTCCTGACTTTC; CDR3 protein: CSARDRVSGGANVLTF
J gene: TRBJ2-7; V gene: TRBV14; clone size: few; D gene: .; CDR3 DNA: TGTGCCAGCAGCCAAGGCACAGGGCGCGAGCAGTACTTC; CDR3 protein: CASSQGTGREQYF
J gene: TRBJ1-5; V gene: TRBV6-2/TRBV6-3; clone size: few; D gene: .; CDR3 DNA: TGTGCCAGCAGTTACATGCAGTATCAGCCCCAGCATTTT; CDR3 protein: CASSYMQYQPQHF